The 2 T cell receptor beta chains below all came from one sample that was sequenced in a study of blood T cells in healthy people across ages (dated by TCRdb to 2015 to 2017). Libraries were prepared through 5' RACE. Reads for this sample came from an Illumina HiSeq 2500. A second PCR of roughly 6 to 11 cycles was run with a J-beta primer mix and a sample-barcoded 5' primer. TCRdb handled the public reads itself, with Q25 trimming in fastp and clone calling in MiXCR, and kept productive beta chains. Rows are combined by CDR3 protein, so each entry shows the most common genes and DNA. The sample includes about 780,000 distinct CDR3 sequences, with 35% to 60% observed a single time. About a sixth of the sample comes from the top ten. The source material was blood. These receptors were collected from an elderly man in good health.

V gene TRBV27 combines with J gene TRBJ2-3; 9 bases align to TRBD1. The V gene end was trimmed by 6 bases and the J gene end by 1 base; junction bases not matched to a gene: 11. Germline values: CDR1 MNHEY, CDR2 SMNVEV (reference sequence). CDR3 length: 17 residues. This CDR3 is CASRPDRGARGTDTQYF. For the CDR3, the DNA is TGTGCCAGCAGACCAGACAGGGGGGCGCGTGGCACAGATACGCAGTATTTT.

The CDR3 protein is CSASHARGVTEAFF. In DNA form, the CDR3 reads TGCAGTGCTAGCCATGCCAGGGGGGTCACTGAAGCTTTCTTT. The chain couples TRBV20-1 to TRBJ1-1; TRBD1 agrees at 7 bases. With V trimmed by 3 bases and J by 4 bases, 8 bases remained unmatched. The CDR3 has 14 residues. In germline, CDR1 is DFQATT, CDR2 SNEGSKA (reference sequence).